This T cell receptor beta chain was captured by sequencing in a study of regulatory T cells in long-lasting Graves disease. Construction of the TCR beta libraries employed iRepertoire HTBI primers in conjunction with Arm-PCR of CDR3 regions. In TCRdb, the multiplex PCR reads were re-called with MiXCR into one record per CDR3 protein. The sample lists roughly 380,000 distinct CDR3 sequences; over 15% were seen once. This clonotype was observed a handful of times. Time point denoted: newly diagnosed GD, antithyroid drugs for less than 3 months. There was RNA extracted from PBMCs, and the TCR library was made from it. CDR1 MNHNS and CDR2 SASEGT come from the germline V gene. J was trimmed by 7 bases and V by 6 bases; bases with no gene match: 6. This CDR3 contains 13 residues. These same data were also listed under a study on T cells in Graves' hyperthyroidism and ophthalmopathy. That paper adds: Uncontrolled infection, other autoimmune disease, pregnancy or lactation led to exclusion. HTBI primers drove first-round RT-PCR of the TCR CDR3.

This TCR came from a man between 35 and 55 years old with Graves disease. The rearrangement uses TRBV6-1 and TRBJ1-5; 7 bases map to TRBD1. Sequences were derived from peripheral blood mononuclear cells (PBMCs), sampled at new diagnosis, from a patient treated with antithyroid drugs. CDR3 coding DNA: TGTGCCAGCAGCGATGACAGGGTCCAGCCCCAGCATTTT. Its protein product is CASSDDRVQPQHF.